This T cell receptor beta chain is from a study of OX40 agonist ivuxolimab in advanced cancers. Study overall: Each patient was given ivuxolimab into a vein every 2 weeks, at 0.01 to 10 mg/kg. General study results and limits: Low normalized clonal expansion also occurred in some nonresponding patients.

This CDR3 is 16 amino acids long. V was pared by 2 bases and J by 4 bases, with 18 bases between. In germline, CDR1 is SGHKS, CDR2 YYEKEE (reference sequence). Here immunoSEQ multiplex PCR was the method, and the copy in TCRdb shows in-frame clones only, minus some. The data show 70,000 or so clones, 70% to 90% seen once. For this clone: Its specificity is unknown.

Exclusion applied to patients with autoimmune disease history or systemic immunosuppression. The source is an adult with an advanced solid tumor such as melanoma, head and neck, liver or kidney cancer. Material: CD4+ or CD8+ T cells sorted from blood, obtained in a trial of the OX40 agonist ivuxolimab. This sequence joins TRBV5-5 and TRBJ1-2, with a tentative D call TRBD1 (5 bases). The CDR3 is CASSLVRALQGYGYTF. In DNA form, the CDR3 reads TGTGCCAGCAGCTTAGTCCGGGCACTGCAGGGCTATGGCTACACCTTC.